The present TCR beta chain was sequenced within a study of blood T cell repertoires in COVID-19. Across the whole study: There were acute and convalescent COVID-19 samples, and they came from the United States, Italy and Spain. Nucleic acid was either cDNA or gDNA, and it came from T cells, B-cell-depleted T cells, or PBMCs.

In the original analysis: Reference gene primers were amplified, and this amplification served to estimate nucleated cell counts. Measured with immunoSEQ multiplex PCR; TCRdb has only the in-frame clones, and not every one. D and trimming come from the DNA, and the V and J calls and clone size come from that table. The sample includes about 180,000 clones, 70% to 90% of them seen just once. Per the germline V gene, CDR1 is LNHDA and CDR2 is SQIVND (reference sequence). V lost 9 bases to trimming and J lost 4 bases; unmatched junction nucleotides: 5. This CDR3 has 13 residues. The specimen was peripheral blood. The sequence came from a man aged 50-60 years with active or convalescent COVID-19. The chain links TRBV19 to TRBJ2-2, with TRBD1 matching over 7 bases. The CDR3 loop is CASSTGPTGELFF. For the CDR3, the DNA is TGTGCCAGCTCGACAGGGCCCACCGGGGAGCTGTTTTTT.